This TCR beta chain comes out of a study of blood T cells in healthy people across ages. Study as a whole: For every two T cells, template switching captured about one barcoded beta molecule.

A remark on this clonotype: The junction and the germline gene differ at one end; a read error may be behind it.

A J-beta primer mix and a sample-barcoded 5' primer were used in a second PCR of roughly 6 to 11 cycles. TCRdb re-called the 5' RACE reads with MiXCR, one entry per CDR3 protein. Among about 1.4 million distinct CDR3 sequences, approximately 59% were seen once, and the ten largest hold over 6.5%. The CDR3 is 14 residues long. Germline loops: CDR1 MGHRA, CDR2 YSYEKL. This sequence originates from a man aged 18 to 35 in good health. Source material: blood. The chain is built from TRBV4-1 and TRBJ1-6; no clear D gene. Written as DNA, the CDR3 is TGCGCCAGCAGCCAAGGAGGTTCCAATTCACCCCCCCACTTT. This codes for CASSQGGSNSPPHF.